One and the same sample provided the 30 T cell receptor beta chains below, sequenced in a study of radiotherapy plus CTLA-4 blockade in lung cancer. TCRdb's copy holds only in-frame clones and misses some; the assay was immunoSEQ multiplex PCR. The table includes roughly 97,000 clones, roughly 74% detected once. The specimen was peripheral blood, collected from a patient treated with radiotherapy plus ipilimumab. These TCRs come from a human donor with non-small cell lung cancer who had a partial response to radiotherapy plus ipilimumab. Some clones in this sample may be carry-over from other donors' samples.

The chain employs TRBV12-5 and TRBJ2-1, with 12 bases that match TRBD2. V lost 1 base and J lost 12; bases outside the gene matches: 13. Germline assignment: CDR1 LGHNT and CDR2 FRNRAP. There are 17 residues in the CDR3. Here the CDR3 DNA reads TGTGCTAGTGGTTTGGGACCACTAGCGGGGGGCCGGAACGGGCAGTTCTTC. Translation: CASGLGPLAGGRNGQFF.

The chain combines TRBV9 with TRBJ1-2; D uncertain. The CDR3 consists of 14 residues. V lost 4 bases and J 3 bases, leaving 13 bases between the germline ends. The germline CDR1 and CDR2 sequences are SGDLS and YYNGEE. CDR3 residues: CASSPLHGDYGYTF. The CDR3, as DNA: TGTGCCAGCAGCCCTCTCCATGGAGACTATGGCTACACCTTC.

This sequence joins TRBV2 and TRBJ2-1, with 7 positions matching TRBD1. The CDR3 runs 13 residues. J gave up 6 bases and V 5 bases, and 4 bases lay outside the gene matches. CDR1 and CDR2 from the germline V gene are SNHLY and FYNNEI. Written as DNA, the CDR3 is TGTGCCAGCAGTTATTGGACAGGCAATGAGCAGTTCTTC. Amino acid sequence: CASSYWTGNEQFF. Together with reference TRBV2 and TRBJ2-1, the CDR3 gives the full variable domain: EPEVTQTPSHQVTQMGQEVILRCVPISNHLYFYWYRQILGQKVEFLVSFYNNEISEKSEIFDDQFSVERPDGSNFTLKIRSTKLEDSAMYFCASSYWTGNEQFFGPGTRLTVL.

The CDR3 is CATLPPTSNEQFF. The CDR3 DNA is TGTGCCACCTTACCCCCGACTAGTAATGAGCAGTTCTTC. The V gene is TRBV28, the J gene TRBJ2-1, with a weak D call TRBD2 (6 bases). V lost 10 bases and J lost 7, with 17 bases in between. Germline loops: CDR1 MDHEN, CDR2 SYDVKM. CDR3 length: 13 residues.

The chain is built from TRBV7-2 and TRBJ2-1, with TRBD2 matching 11 bases. The trim removed 5 bases at V and 5 bases at J, leaving 8 bases unmatched. The CDR3 is 16 amino acids. Germline CDR1 and CDR2: SGHTA and FQGNSA. The CDR3 loop reads CASSRLAGISDNEQFF. In DNA form, the CDR3 reads TGTGCCAGCAGCCGACTAGCGGGAATCAGCGACAATGAGCAGTTCTTC.

This clone occurred once. This sequence joins TRBV6-1 and TRBJ1-1; 8 bases are shared with TRBD1. CDR1 is MNHNS, CDR2 SASEGT, per germline. The CDR3 is 15 residues long. Trimming cost V 5 bases and J 5 bases; bases outside gene matches: 10. The DNA for the CDR3 is TGTGCCAGCAGTTTTAGACAGGGGTATCGGACTGAAGCTTTCTTT. Its protein product is CASSFRQGYRTEAFF.

The chain uses TRBV11-2 and TRBJ2-7; tentatively, D is TRBD1 (6 bases). Deletions cut 5 bases from V and 2 bases from J, with 13 bases between. Germline values: CDR1 SGHAT, CDR2 FQNNGV. CDR3 size: 14 residues. CDR3 DNA sequence: TGTGCCAGCAGCCACCTACAGGGTACCTACGAGCAGTACTTC. Its translation is CASSHLQGTYEQYF.

The chain combines TRBV27 with TRBJ2-1, with 8 bases matching TRBD1. Losses at the gene ends were 5 bases for V and 2 bases for J; bases not matched to a gene: 2. The germline V gene has CDR1 MNHEY and CDR2 SMNVEV (reference sequence). This CDR3 spans 14 amino acids. CDR3 sequence: CASSTGGTYNEQFF. The CDR3 DNA reads as TGTGCCAGCAGTACAGGGGGAACCTACAATGAGCAGTTCTTC.

The chain recombines TRBV7-9 with TRBJ2-1, with a tentative D call TRBD1 (5 bases). Germline V gene lookup returns CDR1 SEHNR and CDR2 FQNEAQ (reference sequence). This CDR3 has 15 residues. V was pared by 1 base and J by 12 bases, with 19 bases between. The CDR3 DNA reads TGTGCCAGCAGCTTAGGGTGGGGCTCGCAGGAAGTGCAGTTCTTC. It is translated as CASSLGWGSQEVQFF.

V usage is TRBV4-2 and J usage is TRBJ2-7; TRBD2 agrees at 9 bases. Looked up from germline, CDR1 is LGHNA and CDR2 is YNFKEQ. CDR3 size: 19 residues. Losses at the gene ends were 1 base for V and 3 bases for J; bases not matched to a gene: 16. The CDR3 nucleotides are TGTGCCAGCAGCCAAGTAGGGGAATTAGCGGGGGCCTCCATCTACGAGCAGTACTTC. Encoded protein: CASSQVGELAGASIYEQYF.

The chain recombines TRBV19 with TRBJ1-2; 7 bases align to TRBD1. Germline CDR1 is LNHDA and CDR2 is SQIVND (reference sequence). The CDR3 spans 13 residues. V lost 7 bases to trimming and J lost 4 bases; unmatched junction nucleotides: 6. The CDR3 nucleotides are TGTGCCAGTAAAGGGGGACAGACCTATGGCTACACCTTC. It specifies CASKGGQTYGYTF.

This chain connects TRBV18 to TRBJ2-5; D possibly corresponds to TRBD2 (5 bases). The V end lost 3 bases, the J end lost 4 bases, and 15 bases lay between the germline ends. Germline values: CDR1 KGHSH, CDR2 LQKENI. The CDR3 extends over 15 amino acids. Here the CDR3 reads CASSPRNSGGETQYF. In DNA form, the CDR3 reads TGTGCCAGCTCACCCCGAAACAGCGGAGGAGAGACCCAGTACTTC.

The rearrangement links TRBV5-1 to TRBJ2-3; TRBD2 matches 9 bases. V lost 4 bases to trimming and J lost 2 bases; unmatched junction nucleotides: 5. The V gene's germline CDR1 is SGHRS and CDR2 YFSETQ. CDR3 size: 15 residues. This chain's CDR3 is CASSQSGGFTDTQYF. Here the CDR3 DNA reads TGCGCCAGCAGCCAGAGCGGGGGGTTCACAGATACGCAGTATTTT.

This chain links TRBV19 with TRBJ1-1; no clear D gene. Germline values: CDR1 LNHDA, CDR2 SQIVND (reference sequence). The V gene lost 9 bases and the J gene lost 0 bases, with 23 bases spanning the gap. This CDR3 contains 17 residues. The CDR3 here is CASEPSPGSRMNTEAFF. DNA for the CDR3: TGTGCCAGCGAGCCATCGCCCGGTTCTAGGATGAACACTGAAGCTTTCTTT. Full variable domain (missing parts from reference TRBV19 and TRBJ1-1): DGGITQSPKYLFRKEGQNVTLSCEQNLNHDAMYWYRQDPGQGLRLIYYSQIVNDFQKGDIAEGYSVSREKKESFPLTVTSAQKNPTAFYLCASEPSPGSRMNTEAFFGQGTRLTVV.

The chain is built from TRBV7-8 and TRBJ1-3; maybe TRBD1 (5 bases). In germline, CDR1 is SGHVS, CDR2 FQNEAQ. The CDR3 has 16 residues. The V gene lost 5 bases and the J gene lost 0 bases, with 14 bases spanning the gap. Here the CDR3 reads CASSQGLTSSGNTIYF. The DNA of the CDR3 is TGTGCCAGCAGCCAGGGACTCACGAGCTCTGGAAACACCATATATTTT.

In regard to this clone: In this CDR3 the conserved last residue, phenylalanine or tryptophan, is missing, so a read error is likely. This sequence joins TRBV9 and TRBJ1-6; a weak D match, TRBD1 (6 bases). The CDR3 is 15 amino acids. CDR1 and CDR2 (germline): SGDLS, YYNGEE. The germline V and J ends were trimmed by 4 bases and 7 bases, with 15 bases remaining between them. CDR3 DNA sequence: TGTGCCAGCAGCATATCGAGGGGGGGAAATTCACCCCTCCACTCT. It translates to CASSISRGGNSPLHS.

The chain carries TRBV30 and TRBJ1-4; the D gene is possibly TRBD1 (6 bases). V gave up 2 bases and J gave up 5 bases, with 9 bases separating them. This CDR3 region has 13 residues. From germline, CDR1 is GTSNPN and CDR2 SVGIG (reference sequence). CDR3 in amino acids: CAWSSGTNEKLFF. Written as DNA, the CDR3 is TGTGCCTGGAGTTCCGGGACAAATGAAAAACTGTTTTTT.

J is TRBJ2-3 and V is TRBV7-7; D is possibly TRBD1 (7 bases). The V gene lost 0 bases and the J gene lost 10 bases, with 11 bases spanning the gap. The CDR3 spans 13 residues. CDR1 SSHAT and CDR2 FNYEAQ come from the germline V gene (reference sequence). The CDR3 loop reads CASSLAGGTAQYF. The CDR3 nucleotides are TGTGCCAGCAGCTTAGCTGGGGGGACAGCGCAGTATTTT.

The CDR3 here is CATSRDQVGGSGYTF. CDR3 bases: TGTGCCACCAGCAGAGATCAAGTAGGGGGATCTGGCTACACCTTC. The V call is TRBV15, the J call TRBJ1-2; D is perhaps TRBD1 (6 bases). The ends were cut back, 0 bases at V and 7 bases at J, with 15 bases in the middle. CDR3 length: 15 residues. CDR1 is LNHNV and CDR2 is YYDKDF in the germline V gene (reference sequence).

The genes are TRBV4-1 and TRBJ2-7, with 7 bases matching TRBD2. Looked up from germline, CDR1 is MGHRA and CDR2 is YSYEKL. This CDR3 region has 13 residues. The V segment lost 1 base and the J segment 4 bases; nucleotides outside the gene matches: 1. Here the CDR3 DNA reads TGCGCCAGCAGCCAAGTGGGGGGGTACGAGCAGTACTTC. It specifies CASSQVGGYEQYF.

The chain couples TRBV11-3 to TRBJ2-2; TRBD1 aligns across 11 bases. From germline, CDR1 is SGHNT and CDR2 YENEEA. The CDR3 is 16 residues long. The V and J ends lost 5 bases and 2 bases, in that order; junction bases with no gene match: 4. CDR3 sequence: CASSTRTGGNTGELFF. The CDR3, as DNA: TGTGCCAGCAGCACCCGGACAGGGGGCAACACCGGGGAGCTGTTTTTT. Combining the CDR3 with reference TRBV11-3 and TRBJ2-2 gives the whole variable domain EAGVVQSPRYKIIEKKQPVAFWCNPISGHNTLYWYLQNLGQGPELLIRYENEEAVDDSQLPKDRFSAERLKGVDSTLKIQPAELGDSAVYLCASSTRTGGNTGELFFGEGSRLTVL.

The rearrangement uses TRBV5-1 and TRBJ2-5; 7 positions agree with TRBD1. This CDR3 comprises 14 residues. Unmatched junction bases numbered 7, after V lost 4 bases and J lost 4 bases. Germline V gene data show CDR1 as SGHRS and CDR2 as YFSETQ. CDR3 in amino acids: CASSPTGWGETQYF. For the CDR3, the DNA is TGCGCCAGCAGCCCGACAGGGTGGGGAGAGACCCAGTACTTC. The full variable domain, in which reference TRBV5-1 and TRBJ2-5 provide the parts outside the CDR3, is KAGVTQTPRYLIKTRGQQVTLSCSPISGHRSVSWYQQTPGQGLQFLFEYFSETQRNKGNFPGRFSGRQFSNSRSEMNVSTLELGDSALYLCASSPTGWGETQYFGPGTRLLVL.

This CDR3 reads CASSVGQAGETQYF. The CDR3 DNA sequence: TGTGCCAGCAGCGTCGGACAGGCAGGGGAGACCCAGTACTTC. The genes are TRBV9 and TRBJ2-5; TRBD1 matches at 7 bases. Trimming at V came to 2 bases and at J to 5 bases, leaving 6 bases not matched to a gene. This CDR3 region has 14 residues. Germline V gene data show CDR1 as SGDLS and CDR2 as YYNGEE.

The CDR3 bases are TGCGCCAGCAGAAGGTCGTTAGCGGGAGAGGAGACCCAGTACTTC. This gives the protein CASRRSLAGEETQYF. The J gene is TRBJ2-5, the V gene TRBV5-1; 9 nucleotides match TRBD2. The CDR3 sequence is 15 residues long. The V and J ends lost 5 bases and 5 bases, in that order; junction bases with no gene match: 10. Germline V lookup: CDR1 SGHRS, CDR2 YFSETQ.

This chain uses TRBV7-2 with TRBJ2-6, with D perhaps TRBD1 (6 bases). Germline loops: CDR1 SGHTA, CDR2 FQGNSA. Deletions cut 1 base from V and 4 bases from J, with 20 bases between. The CDR3 consists of 19 residues. The CDR3 protein is CASSLVVGAGGLGANVLTF. CDR3 in DNA: TGTGCCAGCAGCTTAGTAGTGGGGGCTGGAGGATTGGGGGCCAACGTCCTGACTTTC. The full variable domain, rest sourced from reference TRBV7-2 and TRBJ2-6, is GAGVSQSPSNKVTEKGKDVELRCDPISGHTALYWYRQSLGQGLEFLIYFQGNSAPDKSGLPSDRFSAERTGGSVSTLTIQRTQQEDSAVYLCASSLVVGAGGLGANVLTFGAGSRLTVL.

The J gene is TRBJ1-2, the V gene TRBV20-1; D is ambiguous. The CDR3 has 11 amino acids. CDR1 is DFQATT and CDR2 is SNEGSKA in the germline V gene (reference sequence). Trimming pared 0 bases from V and 12 bases from J, leaving 11 bases between. The CDR3 reads CSAREVGGDTF. CDR3 nucleotide sequence: TGCAGTGCTAGAGAGGTTGGAGGAGACACCTTC.

The chain combines TRBV5-1 with TRBJ1-2; TRBD1 is a possible D gene (5 bases). Trimming took 3 bases from V and 2 from J, leaving 11 bases between them. Per the germline V gene, CDR1 is SGHRS and CDR2 is YFSETQ. The CDR3 has 14 amino acids. The CDR3 protein is CASSWQTENYGYTF. In DNA, the CDR3 is TGCGCCAGCAGCTGGCAGACAGAGAACTATGGCTACACCTTC.

J is TRBJ2-2 and V is TRBV19; D may be TRBD2 (6 bases). The germline V gene has CDR1 LNHDA and CDR2 SQIVND (reference sequence). Trimming pared 5 bases from V and 0 bases from J, leaving 13 bases between. The length of the CDR3 is 16 residues. DNA of the CDR3: TGTGCCAGTAGTCTCCGACTAGGATCGAACACCGGGGAGCTGTTTTTT. Translating it yields CASSLRLGSNTGELFF.

The chain recombines TRBV14 with TRBJ1-2; D remains unclear. V gave up 1 base and J gave up 8 bases, with 11 bases separating them. CDR1 SGHDN and CDR2 FVKESK come from the germline V gene. The CDR3 consists of 13 residues. For the CDR3, the DNA is TGTGCCAGCAGCCAAGCCGGTCTTTGGGGCTACACCTTC. It specifies CASSQAGLWGYTF.

This sequence joins TRBV19 and TRBJ1-4; D gene uncertain. The CDR3 is 16 residues long. CDR1 and CDR2 (germline): LNHDA, SQIVND (reference sequence). Trimming removed 1 base from V and 0 bases from J, with 9 bases in between. CDR3 loop: CASSIGATTTNEKLFF. CDR3 coding DNA: TGTGCCAGTAGTATAGGGGCGACTACAACTAATGAAAAACTGTTTTTT.